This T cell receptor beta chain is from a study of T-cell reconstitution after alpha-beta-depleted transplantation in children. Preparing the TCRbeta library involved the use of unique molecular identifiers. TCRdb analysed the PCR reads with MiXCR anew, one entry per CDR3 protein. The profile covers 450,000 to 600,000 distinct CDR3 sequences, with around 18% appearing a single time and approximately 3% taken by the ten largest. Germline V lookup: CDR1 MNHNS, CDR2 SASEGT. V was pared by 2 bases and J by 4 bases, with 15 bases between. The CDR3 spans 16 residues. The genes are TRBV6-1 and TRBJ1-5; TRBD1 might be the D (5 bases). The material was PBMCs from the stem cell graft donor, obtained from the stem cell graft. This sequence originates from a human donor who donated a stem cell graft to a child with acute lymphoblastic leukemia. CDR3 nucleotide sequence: TGTGCCAGCAGTGAACTGCCGGGAAGGACAAATCAGCCCCAGCATTTT. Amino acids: CASSELPGRTNQPQHF.